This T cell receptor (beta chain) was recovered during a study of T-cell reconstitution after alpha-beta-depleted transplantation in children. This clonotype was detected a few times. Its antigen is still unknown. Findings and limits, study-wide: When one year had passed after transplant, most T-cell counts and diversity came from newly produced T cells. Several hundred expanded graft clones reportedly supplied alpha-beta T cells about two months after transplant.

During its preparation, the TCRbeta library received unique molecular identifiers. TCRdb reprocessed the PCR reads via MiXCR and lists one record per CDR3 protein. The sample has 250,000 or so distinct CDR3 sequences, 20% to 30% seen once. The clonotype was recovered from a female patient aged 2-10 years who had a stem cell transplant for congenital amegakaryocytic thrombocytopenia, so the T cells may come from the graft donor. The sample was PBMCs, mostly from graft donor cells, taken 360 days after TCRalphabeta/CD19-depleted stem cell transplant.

This CDR3 reads CASSSPLVFTDTQYF. DNA for the CDR3: TGTGCCAGCAGTTCCCCACTGGTTTTCACGGATACGCAGTATTTT. The chain couples TRBV28 to TRBJ2-3; no reliable D call. The CDR3 is made up of 15 amino acids. CDR1 and CDR2 (germline): MDHEN, SYDVKM. Trimming cost V 4 bases and J 6 bases, with 17 bases left between them.